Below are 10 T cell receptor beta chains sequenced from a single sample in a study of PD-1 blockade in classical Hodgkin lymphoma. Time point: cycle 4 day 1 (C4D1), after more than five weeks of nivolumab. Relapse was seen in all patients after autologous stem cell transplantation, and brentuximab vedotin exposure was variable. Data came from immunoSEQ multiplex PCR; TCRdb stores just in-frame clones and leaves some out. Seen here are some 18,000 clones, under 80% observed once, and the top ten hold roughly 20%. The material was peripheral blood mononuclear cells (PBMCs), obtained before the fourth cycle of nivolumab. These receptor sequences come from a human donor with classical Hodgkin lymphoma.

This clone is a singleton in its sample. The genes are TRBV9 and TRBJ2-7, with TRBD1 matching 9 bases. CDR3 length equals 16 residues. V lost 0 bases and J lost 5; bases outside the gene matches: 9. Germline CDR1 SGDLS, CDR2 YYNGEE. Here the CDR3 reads CASSVAGQGGMDEQYF. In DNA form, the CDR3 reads TGTGCCAGCAGCGTAGCGGGACAGGGCGGAATGGACGAGCAGTACTTC.

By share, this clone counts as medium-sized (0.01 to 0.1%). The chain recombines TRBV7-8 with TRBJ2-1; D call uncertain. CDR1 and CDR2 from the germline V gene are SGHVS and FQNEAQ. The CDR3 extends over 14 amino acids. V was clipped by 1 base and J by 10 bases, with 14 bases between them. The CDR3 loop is CASSLGSTGREQFF. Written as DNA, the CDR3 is TGTGCCAGCAGCTTAGGGTCCACTGGAAGGGAGCAGTTCTTC.

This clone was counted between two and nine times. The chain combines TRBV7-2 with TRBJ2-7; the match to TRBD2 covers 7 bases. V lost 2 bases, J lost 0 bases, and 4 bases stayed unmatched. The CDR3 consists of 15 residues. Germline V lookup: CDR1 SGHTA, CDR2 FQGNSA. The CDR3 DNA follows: TGTGCCAGCAGCTTATCTTTAGCGGGCTCCTACGAGCAGTACGTC. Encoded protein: CASSLSLAGSYEQYV.

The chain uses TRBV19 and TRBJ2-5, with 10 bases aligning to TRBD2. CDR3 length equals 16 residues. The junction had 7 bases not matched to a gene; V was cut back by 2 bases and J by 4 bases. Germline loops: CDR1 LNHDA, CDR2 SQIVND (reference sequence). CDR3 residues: CASSIRAVAGGETQYF. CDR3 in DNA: TGTGCCAGTAGTATAAGGGCGGTAGCGGGAGGAGAGACCCAGTACTTC.

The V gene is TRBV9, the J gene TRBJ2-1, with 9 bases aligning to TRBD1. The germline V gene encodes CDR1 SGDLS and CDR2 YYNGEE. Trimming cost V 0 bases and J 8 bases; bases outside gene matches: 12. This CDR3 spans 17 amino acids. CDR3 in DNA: TGTGCCAGCAGCGTAGGGGGTGGGACAGGGTCTATCGATGAGCAGTTCTTC. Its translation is CASSVGGGTGSIDEQFF.

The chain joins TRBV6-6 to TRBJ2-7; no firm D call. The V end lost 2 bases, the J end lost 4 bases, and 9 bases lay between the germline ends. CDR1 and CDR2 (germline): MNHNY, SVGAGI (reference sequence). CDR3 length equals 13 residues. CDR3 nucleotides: TGTGCCAGCAGTTACCCACAAAGGTACGAGCAGTACTTC. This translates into CASSYPQRYEQYF.

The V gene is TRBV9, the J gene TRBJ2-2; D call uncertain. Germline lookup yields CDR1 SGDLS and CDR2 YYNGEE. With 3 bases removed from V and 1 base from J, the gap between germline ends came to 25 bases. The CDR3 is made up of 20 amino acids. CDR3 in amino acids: CASSGPPRRTADLNTGELFF. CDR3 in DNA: TGTGCCAGCAGCGGGCCCCCCCGGCGGACGGCCGATTTGAACACCGGGGAGCTGTTTTTT.

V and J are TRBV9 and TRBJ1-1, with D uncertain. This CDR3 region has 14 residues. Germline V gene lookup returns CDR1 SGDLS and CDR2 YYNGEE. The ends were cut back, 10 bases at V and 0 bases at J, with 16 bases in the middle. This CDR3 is CARHWETVNTEAFF. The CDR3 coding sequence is TGTGCCCGTCACTGGGAGACCGTGAACACTGAAGCTTTCTTT.

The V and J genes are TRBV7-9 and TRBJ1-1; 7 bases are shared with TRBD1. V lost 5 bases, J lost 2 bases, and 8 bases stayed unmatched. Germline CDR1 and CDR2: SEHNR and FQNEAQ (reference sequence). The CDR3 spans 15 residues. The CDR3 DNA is TGTGCCAGCAGCATGGGACAGCCCGATAACACTGAAGCTTTCTTT. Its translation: CASSMGQPDNTEAFF.

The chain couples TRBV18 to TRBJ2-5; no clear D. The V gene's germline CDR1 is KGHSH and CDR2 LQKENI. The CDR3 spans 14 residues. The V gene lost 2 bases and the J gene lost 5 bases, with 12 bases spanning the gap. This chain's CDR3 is CASSPSWGQETQYF. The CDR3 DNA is TGTGCCAGCTCACCAAGTTGGGGTCAGGAGACCCAGTACTTC.